This note documents a single T cell receptor beta chain sequence. Recovered status applied to Cohort 3 donors who had two consecutive negative PCRs. It also applied to those with clearance or with symptom resolution. The data were obtained in a study of blood T cell repertoires in COVID-19. Some clones are missing from TCRdb's copy, which holds only in-frame ones; the method was immunoSEQ multiplex PCR. The sample contains roughly 190,000 clones, 80% to 90% of which appear only once. The CDR3 runs 13 residues. Germline CDR1 reads MDHEN; CDR2 reads SYDVKM. Deletions cut 3 bases from V and 6 bases from J, with 11 bases between.

Sequenced: PBMCs or T cells enriched from blood (not recorded which). The clonotype originates from a man aged 40-49 years who had recovered from COVID-19. V and J are TRBV28 and TRBJ1-2; no definite D call. The CDR3 region has the DNA TGTGCCAGCAGTTTTTTGGGCGCTGATGGCTACACCTTC. It specifies CASSFLGADGYTF.